This TCR beta chain was retrieved from a study of T-cell memory formation after mild COVID-19. Looking at the study overall: Largely, TCR clusters stayed within a single donor. Whole-study findings and limits: In pre-infection memory, a portion of responding clones appeared, which suggested that cross-reactive memory joined.

This clonotype has only one observation. Its antigen is not identified. The germline CDR1 and CDR2 sequences are SGHTA and FQGNSA. The CDR3 is made up of 15 amino acids. V shed 7 bases, J shed 8 bases, and the junction held 12 bases outside the gene matches. TCRdb reprocessed the 5' RACE reads via MiXCR and lists one record per CDR3 protein. This table holds a few hundred thousand distinct CDR3 sequences, 13% to 15% found once. The sequence was collected from a man aged 18 to 29 who had mild COVID-19 (a few samples of this study predate the infection). Cell type and time point are not known. This rearrangement joins TRBV7-2 to TRBJ2-3, with TRBD2 matching over 10 bases. Input material: PBMCs or a T cell subset sorted from them (not recorded which). CDR3 in amino acids: CASILRSGGAVTQYF. CDR3 DNA: TGTGCCAGCATCCTGCGGAGCGGGGGGGCCGTTACGCAGTATTTT.